The 8 T cell receptor beta chains below were found in one sample sequenced in a study of T cells in Graves' hyperthyroidism and ophthalmopathy. Amplification of TCR beta CDR3 regions used RNA as the template. HTBI primers were the set used in a first-round RT-PCR of the TCR CDR3. TCRdb reprocessed the multiplex PCR reads with MiXCR, giving one entry per CDR3 protein. Among roughly 510,000 distinct CDR3 sequences listed, 35% to 50% were seen once. Sequencing used peripheral blood or thyroid tissue (not recorded which). These receptors originate from an adult woman with Graves' disease, either hyperthyroidism or ophthalmopathy (not recorded which).

V and J are TRBV7-9 and TRBJ1-2; 9 bases agree with TRBD1. From germline, CDR1 is SEHNR and CDR2 FQNEAQ (reference sequence). The V gene end was trimmed by 1 base and the J gene end by 6 bases; junction bases not matched to a gene: 3. CDR3 length equals 14 residues. CDR3 DNA sequence: TGTGCCAGCAGCTTAGACAGGGGGCAGAATGGCTACACCTTC. Protein sequence: CASSLDRGQNGYTF.

The chain uses TRBV3-1 and TRBJ1-1; D is perhaps TRBD1 (5 bases). CDR3 size: 16 residues. Germline lookup yields CDR1 LGHDT and CDR2 YNNKEL (reference sequence). With 4 bases removed from V and 2 bases from J, the gap between germline ends came to 17 bases. CDR3 nucleotide sequence: TGTGCCAGCAGCCCCCTGACGGGCAGGGACAACACTGAAGCTTTCTTT. Its protein is CASSPLTGRDNTEAFF.

CDR3 coding DNA: TGCAGCTTGGAAGGGTCTCGCGAGCAGTACTTC. Its protein is CSLEGSREQYF. This rearrangement joins TRBV29-1 to TRBJ2-7; D remains ambiguous. The CDR3 loop spans 11 amino acids. V gave up 8 bases and J gave up 6 bases, with 14 bases separating them. In germline, CDR1 is SQVTM, CDR2 ANQGSEA.

This clonotype was observed many times. This rearrangement joins TRBV9 to TRBJ1-3; D call uncertain. The CDR3 consists of 15 residues. CDR1 SGDLS and CDR2 YYNGEE come from the germline V gene. Trimming left V 1 base short and J 4 bases short, with 12 bases between. CDR3 loop: CASSVWGSEGNTIYF. The CDR3 region has the DNA TGTGCCAGCAGCGTATGGGGATCGGAAGGAAACACCATATATTTT.

This clonotype was detected many times. V and J are TRBV12-3 or TRBV12-4 and TRBJ1-2; 8 bases agree with TRBD1. Germline trimming cut 5 bases from V and 8 bases from J; bases unmatched to any gene: 16. The CDR3 has 16 residues. The CDR3 region is CASSSGQGLPLRGYTF. In nucleotides, the CDR3 is TGTGCCAGCAGTAGTGGACAGGGTCTCCCTCTTCGCGGCTACACCTTC.

As regards this clonotype: An end of the junction does not agree with germline; a read error may underlie this. This chain joins TRBV10-3 and TRBJ1-2; the D gene is possibly TRBD1 (5 bases). Germline CDR1 reads ENHRY; CDR2 reads SYGVKD. The CDR3 sequence is 13 residues long. The CDR3 loop reads CAISGGGANYRGF. The DNA for the CDR3 is TGTGCCATCAGTGGGGGAGGGGCGAACTATCGCGGCTTC.

J is TRBJ2-4 and V is TRBV5-1; D possibly uses TRBD1 or TRBD2 (5 bases each). The CDR3 is 13 residues long. V shed 0 bases and J shed 7 bases, with 8 bases lying between them. Germline CDR1 is SGHRS and CDR2 is YFSETQ. The CDR3 protein is CASSLAGDNIQYF. CDR3 sequence (DNA): TGCGCCAGCAGCTTGGCCGGGGACAACATTCAGTACTTC.

J is TRBJ1-4 and V is TRBV2; possible D gene TRBD1, 6 bases. Trimming stripped 6 bases from V and 7 bases from J, with 6 bases between. Germline lookup yields CDR1 SNHLY and CDR2 FYNNEI. The CDR3 has 11 residues. The CDR3 is CASRGGEKLFF. The CDR3 nucleotides are TGTGCCAGCAGAGGGGGTGAAAAACTGTTTTTT.